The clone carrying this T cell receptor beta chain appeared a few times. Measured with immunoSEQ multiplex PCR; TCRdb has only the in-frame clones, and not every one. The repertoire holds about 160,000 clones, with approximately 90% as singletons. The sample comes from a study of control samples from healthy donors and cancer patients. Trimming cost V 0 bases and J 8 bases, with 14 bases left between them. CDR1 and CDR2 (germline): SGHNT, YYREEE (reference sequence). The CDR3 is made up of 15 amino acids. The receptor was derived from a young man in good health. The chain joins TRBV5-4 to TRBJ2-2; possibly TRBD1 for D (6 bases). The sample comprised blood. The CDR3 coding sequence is TGTGCCAGCAGCTTGGGCCCCCCAGGGGCAGGGGAGCTGTTTTTT. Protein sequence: CASSLGPPGAGELFF.